These 23 T cell receptor beta chains originate from one sample sequenced in a study of STAT5B mutations in CD4+ large granular lymphocyte leukemia. TCRdb's copy holds only in-frame clones and misses some; the assay was immunoSEQ multiplex PCR. The top ten hold 3% to 4% of the sample, which has tens of thousands of clones, roughly 81% seen once. Material: CD4+ T cells from blood buffy coats. These receptors came from a human donor in good health.

This chain joins TRBV5-1 and TRBJ2-5; 10 nucleotides align to TRBD1. The trim removed 0 bases at V and 4 bases at J, leaving 6 bases unmatched. CDR3 size: 16 residues. Germline V gene lookup returns CDR1 SGHRS and CDR2 YFSETQ. CDR3 DNA sequence: TGCGCCAGCAGCTTGGAGGGACAGGGGCTTGCAGAGACCCAGTACTTC. Residues: CASSLEGQGLAETQYF.

The chain uses TRBV7-9 and TRBJ1-1, with D perhaps matching TRBD1 (5 bases). The V end lost 3 bases, the J end lost 1 base, and 18 bases lay between the germline ends. Germline CDR1 is SEHNR and CDR2 is FQNEAQ (reference sequence). This CDR3 has 17 amino acids. The CDR3 is CASSFPSSGHQNTEAFF. CDR3 nucleotides: TGTGCCAGCAGCTTCCCCTCCTCAGGACACCAGAACACTGAAGCTTTCTTT.

Only a few counts were recorded for this clone. The V gene is TRBV11-3, the J gene TRBJ2-3; weak D call: TRBD2 (7 bases). CDR3 size: 16 residues. V was trimmed by 3 bases and J by 4 bases, leaving 17 bases between them. The germline V gene encodes CDR1 SGHNT and CDR2 YENEEA. The CDR3 sequence: CASSFAGAVGADTQYF. For the CDR3, the DNA is TGTGCCAGCAGCTTTGCGGGGGCGGTGGGCGCAGATACGCAGTATTTT.

V is TRBV30 and J is TRBJ2-3; 8 nucleotides match TRBD2. The CDR3 sequence is 13 residues long. Trimming at V came to 1 base and at J to 6 bases, leaving 3 bases not matched to a gene. Germline lookup yields CDR1 GTSNPN and CDR2 SVGIG (reference sequence). In nucleotides, the CDR3 is TGTGCCTGGAGTGCCGGGGGGGCGGATACGCAGTATTTT. This gives the protein CAWSAGGADTQYF.

The chain couples TRBV7-3 to TRBJ2-1, with a weak D call TRBD2 (6 bases). V dropped 0 bases and J dropped 0 bases, with 12 bases sitting between them. This CDR3 is built from 17 residues. Germline V gives CDR1 SGHTA, CDR2 FQGTGA. CDR3 sequence (DNA): TGTGCCAGCAGCTTAACTCGGGACTCAAGCTCCTACAATGAGCAGTTCTTC. The encoded protein is CASSLTRDSSSYNEQFF. The entire variable domain, with the rest obtained from reference TRBV7-3 and TRBJ2-1, is as follows: GAGVSQTPSNKVTEKGKYVELRCDPISGHTALYWYRQSLGQGPEFLIYFQGTGAADDSGLPNDRFFAVRPEGSVSTLKIQRTERGDSAVYLCASSLTRDSSSYNEQFFGPGTRLTVL.

The V call is TRBV10-3, the J call TRBJ2-7; 11 bases are a match to TRBD1. The length of the CDR3 is 17 residues. Germline CDR1 is ENHRY and CDR2 is SYGVKD. J was trimmed by 2 bases and V by 0 bases; bases with no gene match: 6. CDR3 nucleotides: TGTGCCATCAGTGAGTCCCCTGGACAGGGGGCTCCCTACGAGCAGTACTTC. This codes for CAISESPGQGAPYEQYF.

The chain has TRBV19 and TRBJ2-7, with 10 nucleotides matching TRBD2. Trimming removed 5 bases from V and 2 bases from J; junction bases left unmatched: 3. Germline V CDR1 and CDR2: LNHDA, SQIVND (reference sequence). The CDR3 covers 14 residues. This CDR3 reads CASSPTSGAYEQYF. The CDR3, as DNA: TGTGCCAGTAGTCCTACTAGCGGGGCCTACGAGCAGTACTTC. Looking up the rest from reference TRBV19 and TRBJ2-7 gives the full variable domain: DGGITQSPKYLFRKEGQNVTLSCEQNLNHDAMYWYRQDPGQGLRLIYYSQIVNDFQKGDIAEGYSVSREKKESFPLTVTSAQKNPTAFYLCASSPTSGAYEQYFGPGTRLTVT.

The chain joins TRBV9 to TRBJ1-6; 7 bases are shared with TRBD1. This CDR3 comprises 15 residues. The V segment lost 1 base and the J segment 4 bases; nucleotides outside the gene matches: 2. The germline gives CDR1 SGDLS, CDR2 YYNGEE. CDR3 region: CASSVTGAYNSPLHF. The CDR3 DNA follows: TGTGCCAGCAGCGTAACAGGGGCGTATAATTCACCCCTCCACTTT.

The chain recombines TRBV29-1 with TRBJ2-3, with TRBD2 as a possible D gene (5 bases). Trimming removed 1 base at V and 11 bases at J, with 7 bases between. Germline values: CDR1 SQVTM, CDR2 ANQGSEA. CDR3 length: 10 amino acids. In DNA form, the CDR3 reads TGCAGCGTTGAAGCGGGAAGGCAGTATTTT. Its translation is CSVEAGRQYF.

A few counts support this clone. The J gene is TRBJ2-7, the V gene TRBV2, with 12 bases lining up with TRBD1. Unmatched junction bases numbered 6, after V lost 5 bases and J lost 7 bases. This CDR3 contains 14 residues. CDR1 SNHLY and CDR2 FYNNEI come from the germline V gene. The CDR3 DNA sequence: TGTGCCAGCAGTTCGGGACAGGGGGCAGGAGAGCAGTACTTC. This gives the protein CASSSGQGAGEQYF.

The chain is built from TRBV2 and TRBJ1-1; unclear D gene. The CDR3 spans 13 residues. V was pared by 0 bases and J by 5 bases, with 7 bases between. From germline, CDR1 is SNHLY and CDR2 FYNNEI. The CDR3 nucleotides read TGTGCCAGCAGTGAAGCGCGGGATACTGAAGCTTTCTTT. This gives the protein CASSEARDTEAFF.

The chain links TRBV28 to TRBJ1-1; the D is unclear. CDR3 length: 16 residues. The germline V gene encodes CDR1 MDHEN and CDR2 SYDVKM. V lost 2 bases, J lost 1 base, and 14 bases lay in between. The CDR3 DNA is TGTGCCAGCAGTTTAATTCTTACAGCGACGAACACTGAAGCTTTCTTT. Amino acid sequence: CASSLILTATNTEAFF.

This clone was seen only a few times. V gene TRBV11-3 combines with J gene TRBJ2-5; TRBD2 aligns across 15 bases. There are 17 residues in the CDR3. The V gene's germline CDR1 is SGHNT and CDR2 YENEEA. J was trimmed by 3 bases and V by 3 bases; bases with no gene match: 5. CDR3 sequence reads: CASSFGLAGGPEETQYF. CDR3 coding DNA: TGTGCCAGCAGCTTCGGACTAGCGGGAGGGCCTGAAGAGACCCAGTACTTC.

V and J are TRBV6-1 and TRBJ2-7, with 8 bases matching TRBD1. J lost 6 bases, V lost 0 bases, and 4 bases had no gene match. CDR1 is MNHNS and CDR2 is SASEGT in the germline V gene. CDR3 length equals 14 residues. The CDR3 loop reads CASSEAKGTGEQYF. As DNA, the CDR3 is TGTGCCAGCAGTGAAGCGAAGGGGACAGGCGAGCAGTACTTC.

V is TRBV27 and J is TRBJ1-4, with a weak D call TRBD1 (5 bases). The CDR3 consists of 13 residues. Germline V CDR1 and CDR2: MNHEY, SMNVEV (reference sequence). Trimming took 5 bases from V and 5 from J, leaving 9 bases between them. The CDR3 spells CASSPRGNEKLFF. CDR3 in DNA: TGTGCCAGCAGTCCCCGGGGGAATGAAAAACTGTTTTTT.

The V gene is TRBV7-2, the J gene TRBJ1-2; TRBD1 agrees at 7 bases. CDR3 length equals 12 residues. The germline CDR1 and CDR2 sequences are SGHTA and FQGNSA. Trimming cost V 5 bases and J 7 bases; bases outside gene matches: 4. CDR3 loop: CASSRQGGGYTF. The CDR3 DNA follows: TGTGCCAGCAGCCGACAGGGCGGTGGCTACACCTTC.

This clone appeared a single time. The rearrangement links TRBV19 to TRBJ1-5; tentative D call: TRBD1 (5 bases). The length of the CDR3 is 15 residues. The germline V gene has CDR1 LNHDA and CDR2 SQIVND (reference sequence). The ends were cut back, 1 base at V and 6 bases at J, with 13 bases in the middle. In nucleotides, the CDR3 is TGTGCCAGTAGTATAGCGGAGGGGACGGGTCAGCCCCAGCATTTT. Encoded protein: CASSIAEGTGQPQHF.

This rearrangement joins TRBV7-2 to TRBJ1-2; D uncertain. The germline gives CDR1 SGHTA, CDR2 FQGNSA. This CDR3 has 13 amino acids. V lost 0 bases, J lost 0 bases, and 2 bases lay in between. The CDR3 here is CASSLATNYGYTF. The CDR3 DNA sequence: TGTGCCAGCAGCTTAGCGACTAACTATGGCTACACCTTC. Using reference TRBV7-2 and TRBJ1-2 for the parts outside the CDR3, the full variable domain is GAGVSQSPSNKVTEKGKDVELRCDPISGHTALYWYRQSLGQGLEFLIYFQGNSAPDKSGLPSDRFSAERTGGSVSTLTIQRTQQEDSAVYLCASSLATNYGYTFGSGTRLTVV.

The chain is built from TRBV7-2 and TRBJ2-2, with D possibly called TRBD1 or TRBD2 (6 bases each). The ends were cut back, 1 base at V and 11 bases at J, with 8 bases in the middle. The CDR3 is made up of 12 amino acids. CDR1 and CDR2 (germline): SGHTA, FQGNSA. The CDR3 DNA reads TGTGCCAGCAGCTTAGGGGGGGCAGAGCTGTTTTTT. Translating it yields CASSLGGAELFF.

The genes are TRBV6-5 and TRBJ1-3, with TRBD1 as a possible D gene (6 bases). Trimming removed 0 bases at V and 4 bases at J, with 13 bases between. Germline CDR1 reads MNHEY; CDR2 reads SVGAGI. The CDR3 totals 16 residues. The CDR3 DNA reads as TGTGCCAGCAGTTACTCGTATCGGGGGGCAGGAAACACCATATATTTT. This gives the protein CASSYSYRGAGNTIYF.

V gene TRBV25-1 combines with J gene TRBJ2-7; D uncertain. Germline-derived CDR1 and CDR2 are MGHDK and SYGVNS. The CDR3 loop spans 12 amino acids. Between the trimmed V and J ends, which lost 2 bases and 3 bases, there was a span of 5 bases. The chain's CDR3 is CASSENSYEQYF. Here the CDR3 DNA reads TGTGCCAGCAGTGAAAACAGCTACGAGCAGTACTTC.

The CDR3 DNA reads TGCAGCGTTGAACCGGGGCGAAACGATGGCTACACCTTC. Its protein product is CSVEPGRNDGYTF. V and J are TRBV29-1 and TRBJ1-2; TRBD1 is a possible D gene (5 bases). This CDR3 is built from 13 residues. The ends were cut back, 2 bases at V and 6 bases at J, with 13 bases in the middle. CDR1 SQVTM and CDR2 ANQGSEA come from the germline V gene.

DNA for the CDR3: TGTGCCAGCTCACGAGGACTAGCGGATCCAGCGGGGACCGGGGAGCTGTTTTTT. This translates into CASSRGLADPAGTGELFF. This chain links TRBV18 with TRBJ2-2; 10 bases are shared with TRBD2. The CDR3 consists of 18 residues. Germline CDR1 KGHSH, CDR2 LQKENI. Germline trimming cut 4 bases from V and 5 bases from J; bases unmatched to any gene: 13.